This T cell receptor beta chain originates from a study of CD8+ T cells in alopecia areata. About the study: Severity scoring for treated patients was based on the percentage of affected scalp area.

General study results and limits: Scalp sequencing also captures normal skin's resident alphabeta T cells.

The length of the CDR3 is 12 residues. The germline V and J ends were trimmed by 3 bases and 6 bases, with 10 bases remaining between them. Looked up from germline, CDR1 is GTSNPN and CDR2 is SVGIG (reference sequence). Only one count was recorded for this clone. Its specificity is unknown. The identical CDR3 is also encoded by other nucleotide sequences in the sample. cDNA prepared by RNA extraction and subsequent reverse transcription served as the template for sequencing. Profiled with immunoSEQ multiplex PCR; TCRdb holds only in-frame clones, not every one. The repertoire holds approximately 200,000 clones, with 55% to 70% as singletons. Treatment noted: oral pan-JAK inhibitor, 5-10 mg twice daily.

This chain joins TRBV30 and TRBJ2-3; D not certain. This material consisted of CD4+ T cells sorted from blood, taken at week 4, from a patient treated with tofacitinib. This clonotype originated in a human donor with alopecia areata. CDR3 sequence: CAWSATGDTQYF. The CDR3, as DNA: TGTGCCTGGAGCGCCACTGGTGATACGCAGTATTTT.